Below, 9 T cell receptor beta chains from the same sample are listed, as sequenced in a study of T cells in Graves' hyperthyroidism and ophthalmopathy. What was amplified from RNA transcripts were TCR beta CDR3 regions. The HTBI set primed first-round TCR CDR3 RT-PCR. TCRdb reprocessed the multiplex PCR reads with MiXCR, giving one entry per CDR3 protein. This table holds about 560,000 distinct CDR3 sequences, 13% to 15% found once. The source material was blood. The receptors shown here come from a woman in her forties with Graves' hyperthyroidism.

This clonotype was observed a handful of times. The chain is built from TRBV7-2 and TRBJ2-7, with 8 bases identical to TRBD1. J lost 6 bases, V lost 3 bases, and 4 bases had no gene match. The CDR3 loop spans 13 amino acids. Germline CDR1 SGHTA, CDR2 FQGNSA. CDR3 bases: TGTGCCAGCAGCTTCAGGGGGCGGTTCGAGCAGTACTTC. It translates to CASSFRGRFEQYF.

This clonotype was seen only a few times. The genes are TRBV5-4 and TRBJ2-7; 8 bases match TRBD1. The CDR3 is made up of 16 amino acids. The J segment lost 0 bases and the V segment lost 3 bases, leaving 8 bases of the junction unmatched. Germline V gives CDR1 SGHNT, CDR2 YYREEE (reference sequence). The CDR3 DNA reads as TGTGCCAGCAGCTCAGGACAGGGCGAACGCTCCTACGAGCAGTACTTC. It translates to CASSSGQGERSYEQYF.

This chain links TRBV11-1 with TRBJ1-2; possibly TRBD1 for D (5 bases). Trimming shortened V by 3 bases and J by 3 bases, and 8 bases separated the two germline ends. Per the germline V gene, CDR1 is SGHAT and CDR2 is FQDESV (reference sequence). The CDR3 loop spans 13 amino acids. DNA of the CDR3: TGTGCCAGCAGCTTTGGGGCTGACTATGGCTACACCTTC. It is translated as CASSFGADYGYTF.

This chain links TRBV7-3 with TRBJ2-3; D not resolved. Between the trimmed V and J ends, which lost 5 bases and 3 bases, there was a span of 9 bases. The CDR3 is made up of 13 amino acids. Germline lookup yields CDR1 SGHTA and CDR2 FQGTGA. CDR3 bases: TGTGCCAGCAGCCCAACCCTTACAGATACGCAGTATTTT. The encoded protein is CASSPTLTDTQYF.

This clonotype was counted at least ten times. Here the CDR3 DNA reads TGCAGTGCTAGAGTCTACGGCGGTATTCCTAATCAGCCCCAGCATTTT. Residues: CSARVYGGIPNQPQHF. This chain links TRBV20-1 with TRBJ1-5; D remains unclear. Per germline, CDR1 DFQATT and CDR2 SNEGSKA (reference sequence). This CDR3 is built from 16 residues. The V and J ends lost 1 base and 4 bases respectively, with 17 bases between them.

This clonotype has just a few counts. The CDR3 DNA is TGTGCCAGCTCACCACAGAACGGGGCCAATGAGCAGTTCTTC. It specifies CASSPQNGANEQFF. The chain links TRBV18 to TRBJ2-1; possibly TRBD1 or TRBD2 for D (5 bases each). The germline gives CDR1 KGHSH, CDR2 LQKENI. V lost 1 base to trimming and J lost 6 bases, with 10 bases between them. The length of the CDR3 is 14 residues.

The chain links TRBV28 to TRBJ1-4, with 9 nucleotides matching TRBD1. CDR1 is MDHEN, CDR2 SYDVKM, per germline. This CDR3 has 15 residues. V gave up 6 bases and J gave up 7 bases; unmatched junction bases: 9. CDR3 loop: CASSLVGQGSEKLFF. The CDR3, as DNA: TGTGCCAGCAGCTTGGTGGGACAGGGTTCTGAAAAACTGTTTTTT. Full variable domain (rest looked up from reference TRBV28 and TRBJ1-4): DVKVTQSSRYLVKRTGEKVFLECVQDMDHENMFWYRQDPGLGLRLIYFSYDVKMKEKGDIPEGYSVSREKKERFSLILESASTNQTSMYLCASSLVGQGSEKLFFGSGTQLSVL.

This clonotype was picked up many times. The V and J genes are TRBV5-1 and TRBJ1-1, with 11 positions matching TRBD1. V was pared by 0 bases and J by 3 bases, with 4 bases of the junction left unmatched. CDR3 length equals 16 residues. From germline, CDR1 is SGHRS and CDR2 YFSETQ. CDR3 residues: CASSLGTGGGDTEAFF. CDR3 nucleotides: TGCGCCAGCAGCTTGGGGACAGGGGGCGGGGACACTGAAGCTTTCTTT.

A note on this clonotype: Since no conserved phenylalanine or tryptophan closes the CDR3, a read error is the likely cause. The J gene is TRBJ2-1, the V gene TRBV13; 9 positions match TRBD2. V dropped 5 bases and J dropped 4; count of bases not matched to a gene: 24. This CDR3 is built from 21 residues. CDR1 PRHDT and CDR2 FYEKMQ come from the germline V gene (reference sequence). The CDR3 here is CASSPSRQGDGGRALYNEQFI. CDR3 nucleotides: TGTGCCAGCAGCCCCTCCCGACAGGGCGACGGCGGGAGGGCCTTGTACAATGAGCAGTTCATC.